This TCR beta chain was sequenced during a study of control samples from healthy donors and cancer patients. Sequencing was performed with immunoSEQ multiplex PCR; in TCRdb, only in-frame clones are kept and a portion is missing. This sample has roughly 370,000 clones, with 75% to 95% found just once. The germline gives CDR1 MNHEY, CDR2 SMNVEV (reference sequence). After removal of 2 bases from V and 5 bases from J, the junction contained 9 bases not matched to a gene. This CDR3 contains 15 residues. This receptor was taken from a man between 40 and 49 years old with head and neck cancer. The rearrangement links TRBV27 to TRBJ2-7; TRBD2 matches 7 bases. Sequenced: PBMCs. CDR3: CASSLLATSNNEQYF. In nucleotides, the CDR3 is TGTGCCAGCAGTTTACTAGCGACTAGCAACAACGAGCAGTACTTC.